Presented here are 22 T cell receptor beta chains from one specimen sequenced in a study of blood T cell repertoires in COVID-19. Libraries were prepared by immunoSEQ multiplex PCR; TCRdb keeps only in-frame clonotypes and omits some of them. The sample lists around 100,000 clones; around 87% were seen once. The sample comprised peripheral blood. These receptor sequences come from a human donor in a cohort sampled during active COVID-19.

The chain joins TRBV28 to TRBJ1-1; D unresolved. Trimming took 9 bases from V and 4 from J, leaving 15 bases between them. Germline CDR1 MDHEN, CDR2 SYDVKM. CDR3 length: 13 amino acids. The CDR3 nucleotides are TGTGCCAGTTCTAGACCGGTGGGCACTGAAGCTTTCTTT. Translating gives CASSRPVGTEAFF.

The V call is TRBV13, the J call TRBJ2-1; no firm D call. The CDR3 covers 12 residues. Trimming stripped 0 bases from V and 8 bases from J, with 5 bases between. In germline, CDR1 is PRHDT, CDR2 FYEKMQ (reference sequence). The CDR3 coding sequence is TGTGCCAGCAGCTTAGGCTCAGATGAGCAGTTCTTC. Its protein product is CASSLGSDEQFF.

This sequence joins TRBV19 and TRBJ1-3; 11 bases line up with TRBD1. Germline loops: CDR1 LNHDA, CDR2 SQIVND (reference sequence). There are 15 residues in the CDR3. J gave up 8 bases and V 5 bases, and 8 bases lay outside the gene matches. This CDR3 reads CASSPLGQGGDTIYF. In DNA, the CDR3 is TGTGCCAGTAGTCCCCTGGGACAGGGGGGAGACACCATATATTTT.

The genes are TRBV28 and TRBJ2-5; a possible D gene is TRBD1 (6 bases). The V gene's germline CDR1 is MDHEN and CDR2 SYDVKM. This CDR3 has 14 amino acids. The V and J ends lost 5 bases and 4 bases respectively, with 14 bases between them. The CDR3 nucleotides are TGTGCCAGCAGTCTCGGACTGGGGGCAGAGACCCAGTACTTC. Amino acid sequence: CASSLGLGAETQYF.

In DNA form, the CDR3 reads TGTGCCAGCAGCCTAAGGACTAGCGACTACGAGCAGTACTTC. Its protein product is CASSLRTSDYEQYF. This chain joins TRBV13 and TRBJ2-7; 9 nucleotides line up with TRBD2. The CDR3 consists of 14 residues. V lost 5 bases, J lost 3 bases, and 5 bases stayed unmatched. Germline values: CDR1 PRHDT, CDR2 FYEKMQ (reference sequence). The whole variable domain, filled in from reference TRBV13 and TRBJ2-7, reads AAGVIQSPRHLIKEKRETATLKCYPIPRHDTVYWYQQGPGQDPQFLISFYEKMQSDKGSIPDRFSAQQFSDYHSELNMSSLELGDSALYFCASSLRTSDYEQYFGPGTRLTVT.

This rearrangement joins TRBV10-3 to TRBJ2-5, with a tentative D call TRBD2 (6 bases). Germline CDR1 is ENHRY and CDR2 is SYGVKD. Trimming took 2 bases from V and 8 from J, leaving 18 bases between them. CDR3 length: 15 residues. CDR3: CAISERGSGSATQYF. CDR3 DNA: TGTGCCATCAGTGAGAGAGGTAGCGGTTCAGCAACCCAGTACTTC.

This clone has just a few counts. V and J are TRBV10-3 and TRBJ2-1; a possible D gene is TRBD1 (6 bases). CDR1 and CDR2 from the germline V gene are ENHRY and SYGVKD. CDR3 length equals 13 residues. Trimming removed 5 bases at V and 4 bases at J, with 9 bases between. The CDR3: CAISNTGYNEQFF. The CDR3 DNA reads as TGTGCCATCAGTAATACAGGGTACAATGAGCAGTTCTTC.

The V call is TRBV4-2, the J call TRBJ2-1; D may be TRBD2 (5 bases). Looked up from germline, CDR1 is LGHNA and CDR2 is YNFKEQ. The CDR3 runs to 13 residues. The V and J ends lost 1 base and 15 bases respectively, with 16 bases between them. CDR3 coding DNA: TGTGCCAGCAGCCAAGGGCGGGCCGCCCGGATGTTCTTC. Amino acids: CASSQGRAARMFF.

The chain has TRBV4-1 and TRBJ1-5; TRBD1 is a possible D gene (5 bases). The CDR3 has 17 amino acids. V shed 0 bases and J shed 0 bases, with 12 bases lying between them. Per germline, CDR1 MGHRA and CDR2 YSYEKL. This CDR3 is CASSQEVGPYSNQPQHF. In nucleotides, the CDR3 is TGCGCCAGCAGCCAAGAAGTGGGGCCCTATAGCAATCAGCCCCAGCATTTT.

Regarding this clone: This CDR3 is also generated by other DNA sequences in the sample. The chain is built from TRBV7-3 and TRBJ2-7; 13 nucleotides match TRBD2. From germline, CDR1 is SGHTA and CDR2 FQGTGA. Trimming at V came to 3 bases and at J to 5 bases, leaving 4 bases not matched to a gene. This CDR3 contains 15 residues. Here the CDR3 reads CASSFGLAGEDEQYF. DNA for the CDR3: TGTGCCAGCAGCTTCGGACTAGCGGGAGAAGACGAGCAGTACTTC.

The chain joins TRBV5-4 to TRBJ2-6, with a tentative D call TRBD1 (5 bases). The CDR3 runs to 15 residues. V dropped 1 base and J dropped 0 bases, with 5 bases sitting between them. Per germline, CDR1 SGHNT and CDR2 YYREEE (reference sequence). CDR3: CASSLTGSGANVLTF. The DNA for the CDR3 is TGTGCCAGCAGCTTGACAGGCTCTGGGGCCAACGTCCTGACTTTC. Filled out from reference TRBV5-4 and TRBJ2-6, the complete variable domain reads ETGVTQSPTHLIKTRGQQVTLRCSSQSGHNTVSWYQQALGQGPQFIFQYYREEENGRGNFPPRFSGLQFPNYSSELNVNALELDDSALYLCASSLTGSGANVLTFGAGSRLTVL.

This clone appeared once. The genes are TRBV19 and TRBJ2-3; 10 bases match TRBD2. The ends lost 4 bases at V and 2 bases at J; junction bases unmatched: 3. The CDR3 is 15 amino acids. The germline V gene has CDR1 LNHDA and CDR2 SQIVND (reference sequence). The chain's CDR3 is CASSTTSGDTDTQYF. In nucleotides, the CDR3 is TGTGCCAGTAGTACCACTAGCGGGGACACAGATACGCAGTATTTT.

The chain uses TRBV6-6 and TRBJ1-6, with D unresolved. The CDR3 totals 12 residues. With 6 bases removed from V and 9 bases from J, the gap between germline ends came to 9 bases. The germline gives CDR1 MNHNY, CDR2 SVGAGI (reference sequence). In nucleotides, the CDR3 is TGTGCCAGCAGGACATCAAGTTCACCCCTCCACTTT. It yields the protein CASRTSSSPLHF.

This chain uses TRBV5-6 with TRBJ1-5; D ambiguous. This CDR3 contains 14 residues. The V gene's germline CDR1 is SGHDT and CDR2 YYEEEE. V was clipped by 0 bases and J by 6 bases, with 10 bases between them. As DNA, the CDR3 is TGTGCCAGCAGCTTGGCGGTAGGAGGTCAGCCCCAGCATTTT. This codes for CASSLAVGGQPQHF. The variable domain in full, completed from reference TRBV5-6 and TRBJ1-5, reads DAGVTQSPTHLIKTRGQQVTLRCSPKSGHDTVSWYQQALGQGPQFIFQYYEEEERQRGNFPDRFSGHQFPNYSSELNVNALLLGDSALYLCASSLAVGGQPQHFGDGTRLSIL.

CDR3 DNA sequence: TGTGCCAGCAGCTCCTACGGCCCTCAGGAGCCCCAGCATTTT. Translating it yields CASSSYGPQEPQHF. This chain uses TRBV7-3 with TRBJ1-5; D is unresolved. The V gene lost 4 bases and the J gene lost 8 bases, with 15 bases spanning the gap. The CDR3 has 14 residues. Germline-derived CDR1 and CDR2 are SGHTA and FQGTGA.

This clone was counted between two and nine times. The CDR3 is CASSLGTGALNEQFF. For the CDR3, the DNA is TGTGCCAGCAGCTTAGGGACAGGGGCTCTCAATGAGCAGTTCTTC. The chain employs TRBV7-2 and TRBJ2-1; TRBD1 matches at 9 bases. Trimming took 1 base from V and 6 from J; bases not matched to a gene: 4. CDR1 SGHTA and CDR2 FQGNSA come from the germline V gene. CDR3 length: 15 residues.

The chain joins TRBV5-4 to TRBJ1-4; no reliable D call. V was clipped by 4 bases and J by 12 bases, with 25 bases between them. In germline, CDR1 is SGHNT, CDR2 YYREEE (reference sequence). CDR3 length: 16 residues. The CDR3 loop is CASSPQIDSAGKELFF. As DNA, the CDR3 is TGTGCCAGCAGCCCTCAAATTGACTCGGCCGGGAAGGAACTGTTTTTT.

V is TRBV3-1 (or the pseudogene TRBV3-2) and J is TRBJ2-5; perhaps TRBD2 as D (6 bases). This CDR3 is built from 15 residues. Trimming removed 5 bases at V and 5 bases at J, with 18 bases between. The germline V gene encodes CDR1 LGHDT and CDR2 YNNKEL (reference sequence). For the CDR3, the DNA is TGTGCCAGCAGCGAGGACGGGGAGGCGTACGAGACCCAGTACTTC. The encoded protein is CASSEDGEAYETQYF.

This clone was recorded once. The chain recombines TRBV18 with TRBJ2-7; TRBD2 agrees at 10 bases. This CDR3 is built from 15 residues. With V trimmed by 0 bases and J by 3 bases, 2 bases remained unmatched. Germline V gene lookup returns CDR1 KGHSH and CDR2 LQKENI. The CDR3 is CASSPPSSGSYEQYF. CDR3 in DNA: TGTGCCAGCTCACCACCATCTAGCGGGAGCTACGAGCAGTACTTC. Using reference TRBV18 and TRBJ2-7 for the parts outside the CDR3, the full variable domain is NAGVMQNPRHLVRRRGQEARLRCSPMKGHSHVYWYRQLPEEGLKFMVYLQKENIIDESGMPKERFSAEFPKEGPSILRIQQVVRGDSAAYFCASSPPSSGSYEQYFGPGTRLTVT.

CDR3 nucleotide sequence: TGTGCCAGCAGTTACTCTAGCGACAGGGGATCCTACGAGCAGTACTTC. It translates to CASSYSSDRGSYEQYF. This rearrangement joins TRBV6-5 to TRBJ2-7; 8 nucleotides match TRBD1. CDR3 length: 16 residues. V lost 0 bases, J lost 1 base, and 5 bases stayed unmatched. Germline loops: CDR1 MNHEY, CDR2 SVGAGI.

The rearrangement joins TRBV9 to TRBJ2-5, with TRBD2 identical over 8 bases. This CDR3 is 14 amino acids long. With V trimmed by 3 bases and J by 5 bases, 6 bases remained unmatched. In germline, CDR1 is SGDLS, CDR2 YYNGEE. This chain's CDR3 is CASSGGGLVETQYF. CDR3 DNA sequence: TGTGCCAGCAGCGGGGGGGGACTAGTGGAGACCCAGTACTTC.

The CDR3: CASSLVRLGYEQYF. As DNA, the CDR3 is TGTGCCAGCAGTTTGGTCAGACTAGGCTACGAGCAGTACTTC. V is TRBV28 and J is TRBJ2-7, with D maybe TRBD2 (6 bases). The CDR3 covers 14 residues. V lost 3 bases and J 3 bases, leaving 12 bases between the germline ends. Per the germline V gene, CDR1 is MDHEN and CDR2 is SYDVKM.